The 28 T cell receptor beta chains below all came from one sample that was sequenced in a study of blood T cells in healthy people across ages. Using a J-beta primer mix together with a sample-barcoded 5' primer, a second PCR was run for roughly 6 to 12 cycles. TCRdb reprocessed the 5' RACE reads via MiXCR and lists one record per CDR3 protein. The profile shows 550,000 to 700,000 distinct CDR3 sequences, approximately 30% of them singletons. Sequencing input: blood. These receptors originate from a woman in her 70s in good health.

The V gene is TRBV5-4, the J gene TRBJ2-1; D ambiguous. V was pared by 0 bases and J by 0 bases, with 7 bases between. Germline CDR1 is SGHNT and CDR2 is YYREEE (reference sequence). CDR3 length: 15 residues. CDR3 sequence reads: CASSLDRSSYNEQFF. As DNA, the CDR3 is TGTGCCAGCAGCTTGGATCGGAGCTCCTACAATGAGCAGTTCTTC.

The chain carries TRBV5-1 and TRBJ1-1; the D is unclear. The CDR3 sequence is 12 residues long. Germline V gives CDR1 SGHRS, CDR2 YFSETQ. V was pared by 0 bases and J by 7 bases, with 7 bases between. The CDR3 nucleotides read TGCGCCAGCAGCTTGGGGGCAAGTGAAGCTTTCTTT. It codes for CASSLGASEAFF. The full variable domain, rest sourced from reference TRBV5-1 and TRBJ1-1, is KAGVTQTPRYLIKTRGQQVTLSCSPISGHRSVSWYQQTPGQGLQFLFEYFSETQRNKGNFPGRFSGRQFSNSRSEMNVSTLELGDSALYLCASSLGASEAFFGQGTRLTVV.

Worth noting for this clonotype: The CDR3 ends on some other residue instead of the conserved phenylalanine or tryptophan, so this is likely a read error. The genes are TRBV2 and TRBJ2-4; tentatively, D is TRBD1 (5 bases). Trimming left V 2 bases short and J 3 bases short, with 8 bases between. This CDR3 is built from 14 residues. CDR1 and CDR2 from the germline V gene are SNHLY and FYNNEI. The CDR3 region is CASSESDSKNIQYL. DNA for the CDR3: TGTGCCAGCAGTGAAAGCGACAGCAAAAACATTCAGTACCTC.

This clonotype showed up just a few times. The conserved phenylalanine or tryptophan normally closing the CDR3 is absent here, so this likely arose from a read error. In DNA form, the CDR3 reads TGTGCCAGCAGCTTACAGGGGAGGGGCTATGGCTACACCATC. Protein: CASSLQGRGYGYTI. This chain joins TRBV7-9 and TRBJ1-2; D is possibly TRBD1 (6 bases). Germline CDR1 and CDR2: SEHNR and FQNEAQ (reference sequence). V dropped 2 bases and J dropped 4 bases, with 11 bases sitting between them. CDR3 length equals 14 residues.

This clonotype has just a few counts. V gene TRBV20-1 combines with J gene TRBJ2-1; the match to TRBD1 covers 9 bases. Germline CDR1 DFQATT, CDR2 SNEGSKA (reference sequence). The CDR3 has 16 amino acids. The J segment lost 0 bases and the V segment lost 0 bases, leaving 3 bases of the junction unmatched. The CDR3 sequence is CSARDDRGGSYNEQFF. The CDR3 nucleotides read TGCAGTGCTAGAGACGACAGGGGGGGCTCCTACAATGAGCAGTTCTTC.

V is TRBV5-1 and J is TRBJ2-3; D unclear. The V gene lost 4 bases and the J gene lost 0 bases, with 9 bases spanning the gap. This CDR3 contains 14 residues. Per germline, CDR1 SGHRS and CDR2 YFSETQ. The CDR3 DNA is TGCGCCAGCAGCATTATCCCTAGCACAGATACGCAGTATTTT. Protein: CASSIIPSTDTQYF.

The chain joins TRBV11-2 to TRBJ1-3, with D unresolved. The V gene's germline CDR1 is SGHAT and CDR2 FQNNGV. The CDR3 consists of 15 residues. V lost 3 bases and J 4 bases, leaving 13 bases between the germline ends. This CDR3 is CASSFVVATGNTIYF. The CDR3 nucleotides are TGTGCCAGCAGCTTCGTAGTAGCAACCGGAAACACCATATATTTT. Together with reference TRBV11-2 and TRBJ1-3, the CDR3 gives the full variable domain: EAGVAQSPRYKIIEKRQSVAFWCNPISGHATLYWYQQILGQGPKLLIQFQNNGVVDDSQLPKDRFSAERLKGVDSTLKIQPAKLEDSAVYLCASSFVVATGNTIYFGEGSWLTVV.

The rearrangement uses TRBV29-1 and TRBJ2-3; D may correspond to TRBD1 or TRBD2 (5 bases each). The CDR3 loop spans 13 amino acids. V lost 4 bases and J lost 6, with 14 bases in between. Per germline, CDR1 SQVTM and CDR2 ANQGSEA. CDR3: CSVAGGREDTQYF. DNA of the CDR3: TGCAGCGTTGCTGGGGGACGAGAGGATACGCAGTATTTT.

The chain employs TRBV27 and TRBJ2-4, with D tentatively TRBD2 (6 bases). CDR1 MNHEY and CDR2 SMNVEV come from the germline V gene (reference sequence). V lost 5 bases, J lost 2 bases, and 16 bases lay in between. The CDR3 spans 16 residues. This chain's CDR3 is CASSLPGTFSKNIQYF. CDR3 bases: TGTGCCAGCAGTCTCCCTGGGACTTTTTCCAAAAACATTCAGTACTTC.

This clonotype was seen only a few times. The chain couples TRBV20-1 to TRBJ2-7; D gene unclear. The J call is in doubt because the DNA end fits TRBJ2-5 better. Germline CDR1 reads DFQATT; CDR2 reads SNEGSKA (reference sequence). The CDR3 spans 13 residues. The DNA of the CDR3 is TGCAGTGCTTTTTATAGGCCCGCTCGGACCCAGTACTTC. Translating it yields CSAFYRPARTQYF.

This clonotype was recorded a few times. The chain joins TRBV4-3 to TRBJ2-2; D remains unclear. CDR1 and CDR2 from the germline V gene are LGHNA and YSLEER. CDR3 length: 18 amino acids. The V end lost 0 bases, the J end lost 5 bases, and 19 bases lay between the germline ends. CDR3 DNA: TGCGCCAGCAGCCAAGACGCTTGGGGTCAGTTGGAGACCGGGGAGCTGTTTTTT. As protein: CASSQDAWGQLETGELFF.

The chain carries TRBV20-1 and TRBJ2-5; 16 bases are shared with TRBD2. The assigned J gene may be wrong: the sequence end matches TRBJ2-1 better. CDR1 is DFQATT, CDR2 SNEGSKA, per germline (reference sequence). The CDR3 sequence is 16 residues long. The CDR3 coding sequence is TGCAGTGCCCAACTGGGACTAGCGGGGGGGCAAGGTGAGCAGTTCTTC. Translation gives CSAQLGLAGGQGEQFF.

The V call is TRBV7-9, the J call TRBJ2-1; tentatively, D is TRBD1 (6 bases). The CDR3 spans 15 residues. From germline, CDR1 is SEHNR and CDR2 FQNEAQ (reference sequence). V was shortened by 1 base and J by 2 bases, with 9 bases between the two germline ends. The CDR3 sequence is CASSLVRGPYNEQFF. The CDR3 nucleotides read TGTGCCAGCAGCTTAGTCAGGGGCCCCTACAATGAGCAGTTCTTC.

With regard to this clonotype: An end of the junction differs from the germline gene, which may be a read error. The rearrangement joins TRBV5-1 to TRBJ1-1, with D hard to call. Germline V gene sequence: CDR1 SGHRS, CDR2 YFSETQ. The length of the CDR3 is 14 residues. CDR3 in amino acids: CASRISGLNTEAFF. The CDR3 DNA reads as TGCGCTAGCAGGATATCAGGTTTGAACACTGAAGCTTTCTTT.

This clonotype was picked up a small number of times. The genes are TRBV6-5 and TRBJ1-1, with 12 bases matching TRBD1. V lost 6 bases and J lost 4; bases outside the gene matches: 6. This CDR3 is 15 amino acids long. Per the germline V gene, CDR1 is MNHEY and CDR2 is SVGAGI. The chain's CDR3 is CASSSGQGATTEAFF. CDR3 DNA: TGTGCCAGCAGCTCGGGACAGGGGGCGACCACTGAAGCTTTCTTT.

This clonotype has only a few counts. CDR3 region: CASSTTGNGEKLFF. The CDR3 DNA reads as TGTGCCAGCTCGACCACAGGGAACGGTGAAAAACTGTTTTTT. This sequence joins TRBV18 and TRBJ1-4; TRBD1 might be the D (6 bases). The CDR3 totals 14 residues. Germline V CDR1 and CDR2: KGHSH, LQKENI. Deletions cut 6 bases from V and 7 bases from J, with 15 bases between. The variable domain in full, with the rest retrieved from reference TRBV18 and TRBJ1-4, is NAGVMQNPRHLVRRRGQEARLRCSPMKGHSHVYWYRQLPEEGLKFMVYLQKENIIDESGMPKERFSAEFPKEGPSILRIQQVVRGDSAAYFCASSTTGNGEKLFFGSGTQLSVL.

The V and J genes are TRBV7-2 and TRBJ2-3, with 12 positions matching TRBD2. Trimming cost V 4 bases and J 6 bases; bases outside gene matches: 11. CDR1 is SGHTA, CDR2 FQGNSA, per germline. This CDR3 is built from 17 residues. The CDR3, as DNA: TGTGCCAGCAGCTCAACCCTCCTAGCGGGGGGGCCGGATACGCAGTATTTT. Translated, it gives CASSSTLLAGGPDTQYF.

This clonotype was detected a few times. This chain joins TRBV6-2 or TRBV6-3 and TRBJ2-5; D perhaps matches TRBD1 (7 bases). This CDR3 spans 16 amino acids. The germline V gene has CDR1 MNHEY and CDR2 SVGEGT. V lost 5 bases, J lost 4 bases, and 20 bases lay in between. The CDR3 nucleotides read TGTGCCAGCAGTCCCCTCAGGAGGGGGCTGGGAGAGACCCAGTACTTC. It specifies CASSPLRRGLGETQYF.

This clonotype was found a few times. Germline and junction disagree at one end, which may indicate a read error. The J gene is TRBJ2-5, the V gene TRBV4-1; maybe TRBD1 (5 bases). Germline CDR1 reads MGHRA; CDR2 reads YSYEKL. This CDR3 has 16 residues. CDR3 in amino acids: CASSQEGVRVQETQYF. CDR3 in DNA: TGCGCCAGCAGCCAAGAAGGGGTGAGAGTCCAAGAGACTCAGTACTTC.

This rearrangement joins TRBV5-1 to TRBJ1-1, with 9 bases that match TRBD1. The junction had 5 bases not matched to a gene; V was cut back by 4 bases and J by 1 base. Germline lookup yields CDR1 SGHRS and CDR2 YFSETQ. This CDR3 spans 15 amino acids. The DNA of the CDR3 is TGCGCCAGCAGCGGCACAGGGGGCTGGAACACTGAAGCTTTCTTT. It is translated as CASSGTGGWNTEAFF.

Note on this clonotype: A junction end diverges from the germline sequence, so it may reflect a read error. The chain carries TRBV20-1 and TRBJ2-1; a weak D match, TRBD2 (5 bases). The DNA end is more similar to TRBJ2-7, so the J call may be wrong. CDR1 and CDR2 from the germline V gene are DFQATT and SNEGSKA (reference sequence). The CDR3 totals 13 residues. The CDR3 nucleotides read TGCAGTGCCCACCAAACCTCTAGCTACGGGCAGTACTTC. It encodes CSAHQTSSYGQYF.

The table lists this clonotype with a few counts. This chain uses TRBV5-1 with TRBJ2-7; D is ambiguous. The V gene lost 1 base and the J gene lost 3 bases, with 8 bases spanning the gap. CDR3 length equals 13 residues. Germline-derived CDR1 and CDR2 are SGHRS and YFSETQ. The CDR3 spells CASSLSGRYEQYF. The DNA of the CDR3 is TGCGCCAGCAGCTTGTCCGGACGCTACGAGCAGTACTTC.

This clonotype was seen repeatedly, ten times or more. V is TRBV20-1 and J is TRBJ2-4; D uncertain. Germline V lookup: CDR1 DFQATT, CDR2 SNEGSKA (reference sequence). The length of the CDR3 is 13 residues. The ends were cut back, 5 bases at V and 0 bases at J, with 8 bases in the middle. The CDR3 loop is CSASGIAKNIQYF. The CDR3 DNA follows: TGCAGTGCTTCGGGTATAGCCAAAAACATTCAGTACTTC.

The V call is TRBV6-2 or TRBV6-3, the J call TRBJ1-2; D is ambiguous. Germline CDR1 is MNHEY and CDR2 is SVGEGT. CDR3 length equals 12 residues. V was shortened by 7 bases and J by 5 bases, with 11 bases between the two germline ends. As DNA, the CDR3 is TGTGCCAGCACTTCACGGAGGTATGGCTACACCTTC. Residues: CASTSRRYGYTF.

This clonotype was recorded a few times. The J gene is TRBJ2-2, the V gene TRBV2; 8 bases align to TRBD1. From germline, CDR1 is SNHLY and CDR2 FYNNEI. This CDR3 is built from 14 residues. Trimming removed 7 bases from V and 5 bases from J; junction bases left unmatched: 6. This chain's CDR3 is CASTTDRGTGELFF. The CDR3 nucleotides read TGTGCCAGCACCACTGACAGGGGAACCGGGGAGCTGTTTTTT. Variable domain in full (rest from reference TRBV2 and TRBJ2-2): EPEVTQTPSHQVTQMGQEVILRCVPISNHLYFYWYRQILGQKVEFLVSFYNNEISEKSEIFDDQFSVERPDGSNFTLKIRSTKLEDSAMYFCASTTDRGTGELFFGEGSRLTVL.

This clonotype was counted at least ten times. The chain has TRBV7-9 and TRBJ2-1, with 8 positions matching TRBD2. CDR1 SEHNR and CDR2 FQNEAQ come from the germline V gene (reference sequence). The CDR3 covers 14 residues. V was clipped by 5 bases and J by 8 bases; unmatched bases: 8. Here the CDR3 DNA reads TGTGCCAGCAGCGTAAGGACTAGCATTGATGAGCAGTTCTTC. This translates into CASSVRTSIDEQFF. Full variable domain (rest looked up from reference TRBV7-9 and TRBJ2-1): DTGVSQNPRHKITKRGQNVTFRCDPISEHNRLYWYRQTLGQGPEFLTYFQNEAQLEKSRLLSDRFSAERPKGSFSTLEIQRTEQGDSAMYLCASSVRTSIDEQFFGPGTRLTVL.

The rearrangement joins TRBV6-6 to TRBJ2-7; 10 bases fit TRBD1. Germline V gene lookup returns CDR1 MNHNY and CDR2 SVGAGI (reference sequence). This CDR3 region has 13 residues. The V segment lost 7 bases and the J segment 6 bases; nucleotides outside the gene matches: 6. The CDR3 region is CASTWDRGSEQYF. CDR3 nucleotide sequence: TGTGCCAGCACCTGGGACAGGGGTTCCGAGCAGTACTTC.

There are a few counts of this clonotype. The V and J genes are TRBV12-3 or TRBV12-4 and TRBJ2-2; 9 positions match TRBD2. CDR3 length: 16 amino acids. Losses at the gene ends were 0 bases for V and 4 bases for J; bases not matched to a gene: 3. CDR3 sequence reads: CASSLARGGVTGELFF. CDR3 DNA: TGTGCCAGCAGTTTAGCGCGGGGGGGCGTCACCGGGGAGCTGTTTTTT.